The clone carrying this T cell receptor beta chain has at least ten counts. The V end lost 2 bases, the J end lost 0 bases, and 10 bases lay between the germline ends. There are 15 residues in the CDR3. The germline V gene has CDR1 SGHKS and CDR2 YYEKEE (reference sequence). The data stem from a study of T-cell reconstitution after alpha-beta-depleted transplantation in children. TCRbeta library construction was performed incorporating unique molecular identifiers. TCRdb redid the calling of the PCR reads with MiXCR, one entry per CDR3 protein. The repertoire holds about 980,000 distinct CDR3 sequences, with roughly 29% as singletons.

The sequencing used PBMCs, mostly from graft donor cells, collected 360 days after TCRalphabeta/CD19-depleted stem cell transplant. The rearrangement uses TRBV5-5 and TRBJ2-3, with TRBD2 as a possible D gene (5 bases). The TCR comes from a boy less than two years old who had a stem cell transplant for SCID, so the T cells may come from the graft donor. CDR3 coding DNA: TGTGCCAGCAGCTTTTTACGGACTAGCACAGATACGCAGTATTTT. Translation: CASSFLRTSTDTQYF.